This paragraph covers one T cell receptor beta chain sequence. The data were obtained in a study of T-cell reconstitution after alpha-beta-depleted transplantation in children. A library of TCRbeta sequences, prepared with unique molecular identifiers, was generated. TCRdb ran MiXCR on the PCR reads and lists one entry per CDR3 protein. The sample includes around 400,000 distinct CDR3 sequences, approximately 11% of them seen just once. In germline, CDR1 is SQVTM, CDR2 ANQGSEA. The CDR3 has 16 residues. V lost 6 bases to trimming and J lost 2 bases; unmatched junction nucleotides: 12. This chain uses TRBV29-1 with TRBJ1-5; 8 nucleotides agree with TRBD1. The source was PBMCs from the stem cell graft donor, collected from the stem cell graft. The source is a human donor who donated a stem cell graft to a child with acute myeloid leukemia. The CDR3 nucleotides read TGCAGCGTCCCCGGGAGACAGGGGTCCCGCAATCAGCCCCAGCATTTT. Amino acid sequence: CSVPGRQGSRNQPQHF.